The following is a T cell receptor (beta chain) sequence with its context. Sequenced by immunoSEQ multiplex PCR; TCRdb stores in-frame clones only, minus some. Altogether roughly 61,000 clones are present, 75% to 95% being singletons, with the ten largest covering 16%. These data originate in a study of blood T cell repertoires in COVID-19. Across the whole study: Collection of acute and convalescent COVID-19 samples took place in the United States, Italy and Spain. The cDNA or gDNA used as material had been derived from T cells, B-cell-depleted T cells, or PBMCs.

Germline V gives CDR1 SGHRS, CDR2 YFSETQ. Germline trimming cut 4 bases from V and 4 bases from J; bases unmatched to any gene: 8. The CDR3 is 17 amino acids. This receptor was obtained from an elderly man with acute or convalescent COVID-19. Sequenced input: peripheral blood. The chain combines TRBV5-1 with TRBJ2-5; 15 nucleotides align to TRBD2. CDR3 residues: CASSRTSGGARLETQYF. The CDR3 DNA reads as TGCGCCAGCAGCCGGACTAGCGGGGGGGCGAGGTTAGAGACCCAGTACTTC. Full variable domain (rest looked up from reference TRBV5-1 and TRBJ2-5): KAGVTQTPRYLIKTRGQQVTLSCSPISGHRSVSWYQQTPGQGLQFLFEYFSETQRNKGNFPGRFSGRQFSNSRSEMNVSTLELGDSALYLCASSRTSGGARLETQYFGPGTRLLVL.